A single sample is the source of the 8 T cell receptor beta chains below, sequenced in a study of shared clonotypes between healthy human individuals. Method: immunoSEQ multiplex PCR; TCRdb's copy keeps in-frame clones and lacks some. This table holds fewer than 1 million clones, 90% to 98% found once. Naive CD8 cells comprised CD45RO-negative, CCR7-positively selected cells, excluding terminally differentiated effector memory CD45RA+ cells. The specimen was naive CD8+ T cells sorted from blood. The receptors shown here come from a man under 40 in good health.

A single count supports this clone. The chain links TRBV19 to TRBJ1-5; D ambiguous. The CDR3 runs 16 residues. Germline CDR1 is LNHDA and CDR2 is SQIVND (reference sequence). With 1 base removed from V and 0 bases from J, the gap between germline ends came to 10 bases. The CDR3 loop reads CASSIGWGDSNQPQHF. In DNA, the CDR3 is TGTGCCAGTAGTATAGGCTGGGGAGATAGCAATCAGCCCCAGCATTTT.

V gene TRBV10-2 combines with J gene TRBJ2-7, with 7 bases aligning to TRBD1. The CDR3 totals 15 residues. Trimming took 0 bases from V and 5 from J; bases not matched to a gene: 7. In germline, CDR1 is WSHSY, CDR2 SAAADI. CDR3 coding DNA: TGCGCCAGCAGTGAGTCTCGGCAGGGGGTCGACGAGCAGTACTTC. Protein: CASSESRQGVDEQYF.

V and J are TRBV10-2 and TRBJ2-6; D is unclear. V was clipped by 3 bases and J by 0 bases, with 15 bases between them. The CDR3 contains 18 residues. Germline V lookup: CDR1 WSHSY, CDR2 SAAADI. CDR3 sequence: CASSDLWVPSSGANVLTF. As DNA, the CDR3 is TGCGCCAGCAGTGACCTTTGGGTACCGAGCTCTGGGGCCAACGTCCTGACTTTC.

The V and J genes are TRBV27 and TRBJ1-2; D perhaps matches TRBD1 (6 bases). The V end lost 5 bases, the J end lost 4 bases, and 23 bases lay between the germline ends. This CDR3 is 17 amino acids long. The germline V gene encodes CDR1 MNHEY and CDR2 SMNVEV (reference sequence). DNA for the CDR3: TGTGCCAGCAGTCCCTCAAAGACAGGCCTCGGGCTCTATGGCTACACCTTC. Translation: CASSPSKTGLGLYGYTF.

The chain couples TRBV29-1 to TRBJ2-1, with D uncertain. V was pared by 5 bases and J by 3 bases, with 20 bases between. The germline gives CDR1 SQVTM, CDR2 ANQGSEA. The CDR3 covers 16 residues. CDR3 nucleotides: TGCAGCGTTCTGTCGACGACGGACGGTTTCTACAATGAGCAGTTCTTC. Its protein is CSVLSTTDGFYNEQFF.

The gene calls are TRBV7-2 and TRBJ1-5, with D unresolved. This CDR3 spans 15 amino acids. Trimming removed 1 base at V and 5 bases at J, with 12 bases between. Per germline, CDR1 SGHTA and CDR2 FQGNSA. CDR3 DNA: TGTGCCAGCAGCTTAGGTCCGTTCGCGGATCAGCCCCAGCATTTT. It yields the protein CASSLGPFADQPQHF.

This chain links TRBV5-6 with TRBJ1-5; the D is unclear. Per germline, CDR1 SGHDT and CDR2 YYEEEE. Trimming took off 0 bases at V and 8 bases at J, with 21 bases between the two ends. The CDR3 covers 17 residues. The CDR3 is CASSLASRASFAEPQHF. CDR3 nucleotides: TGTGCCAGCAGCTTGGCCTCCCGAGCCTCTTTCGCCGAGCCCCAGCATTTT.

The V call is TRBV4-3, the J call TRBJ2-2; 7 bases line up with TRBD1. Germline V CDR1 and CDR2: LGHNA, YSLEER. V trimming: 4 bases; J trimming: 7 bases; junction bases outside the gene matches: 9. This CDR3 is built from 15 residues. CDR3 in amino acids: CASSPEQGLGGELFF. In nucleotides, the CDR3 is TGCGCCAGCAGCCCGGAACAGGGGCTGGGCGGGGAGCTGTTTTTT.